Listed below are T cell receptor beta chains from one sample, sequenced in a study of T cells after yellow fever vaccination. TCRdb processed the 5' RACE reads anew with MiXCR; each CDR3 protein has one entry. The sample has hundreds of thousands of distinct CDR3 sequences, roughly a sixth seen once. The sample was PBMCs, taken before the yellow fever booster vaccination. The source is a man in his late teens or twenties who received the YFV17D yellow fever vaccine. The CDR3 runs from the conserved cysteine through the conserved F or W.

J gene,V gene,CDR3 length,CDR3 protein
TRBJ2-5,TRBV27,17,CASSSLLEGGAQETQYF
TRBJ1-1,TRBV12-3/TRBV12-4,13,CASSSDSSTEAFF
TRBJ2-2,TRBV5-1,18,CASSSGRGARLNTGELFF
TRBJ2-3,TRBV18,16,CASSPPSGTGTDTQYF
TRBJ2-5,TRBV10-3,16,CAISVAGGIDGETQYF
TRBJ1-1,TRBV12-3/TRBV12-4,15,CASRPGDHPNTEAFF
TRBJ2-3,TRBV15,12,CATSRVQDTQYF
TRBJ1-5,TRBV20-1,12,CSGRQGSQPQHF
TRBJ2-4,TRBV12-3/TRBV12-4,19,CASTWTSGALWGAKNIQYF
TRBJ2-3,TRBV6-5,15,CASSTSGAGTDTQYF
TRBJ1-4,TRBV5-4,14,CASSRQGAAEKLFF
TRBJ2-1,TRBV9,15,CASSVLGSSYNEQFF
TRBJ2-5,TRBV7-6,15,CASSYSTGNYETQYF
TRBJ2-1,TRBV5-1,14,CASSLFTEGGEQFF
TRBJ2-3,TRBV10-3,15,CASRLRGQQADTQYF
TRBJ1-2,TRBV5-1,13,CASSLTGHDGYTF
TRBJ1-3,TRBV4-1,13,CASSQDAGITIYF
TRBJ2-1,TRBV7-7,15,CASSPGAGGYNEQFF
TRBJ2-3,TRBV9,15,CASSVDGVGTDTQYF
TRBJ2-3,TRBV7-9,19,CASSYRTIHTGGRTDTQYF
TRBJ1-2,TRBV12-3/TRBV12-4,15,CATLGVGPRSYDYTF
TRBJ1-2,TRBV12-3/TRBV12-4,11,CASSSAEGYTF
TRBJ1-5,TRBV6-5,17,CASRATGAEGPSQPQHF
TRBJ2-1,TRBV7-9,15,CASSPRAGGGDEQFF
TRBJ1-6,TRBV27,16,CASSIGGQGGDSPLHF
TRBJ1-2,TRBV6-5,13,CASSETGKAGYTF
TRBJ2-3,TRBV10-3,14,CAISLGLSTDTQYF
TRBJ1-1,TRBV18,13,CASSRDKNTEAFF
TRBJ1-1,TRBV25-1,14,CASSGLQGNTEAFF
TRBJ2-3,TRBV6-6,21,CASSRDRGRVAGDFSTDTQYF
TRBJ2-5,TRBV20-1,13,CSARVEIVGTQYF
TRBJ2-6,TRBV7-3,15,CASSSPLGGANVLTF
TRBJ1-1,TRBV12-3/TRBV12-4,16,CASSPLPATGNTEAFF
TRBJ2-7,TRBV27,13,CASGFGGSYEQYF
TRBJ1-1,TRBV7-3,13,CASSRDGGREAFF
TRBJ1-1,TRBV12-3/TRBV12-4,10,CASSLGSAFF
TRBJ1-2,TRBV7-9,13,CASSPSSDYGYTF
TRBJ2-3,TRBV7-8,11,CASSLDWQQYF
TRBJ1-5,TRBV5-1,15,CASSRDGGTNQPQHF
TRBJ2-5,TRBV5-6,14,CASSLMGKQETQYF
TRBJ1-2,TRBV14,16,CASSPGPDRGLHGYTF
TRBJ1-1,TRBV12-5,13,CASGRQPNTEAFF
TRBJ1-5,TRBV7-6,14,CASSLGLANQPQHF
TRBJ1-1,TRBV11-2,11,CASMRGTEAFF
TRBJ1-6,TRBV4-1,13,CASSQGQPSPLHF